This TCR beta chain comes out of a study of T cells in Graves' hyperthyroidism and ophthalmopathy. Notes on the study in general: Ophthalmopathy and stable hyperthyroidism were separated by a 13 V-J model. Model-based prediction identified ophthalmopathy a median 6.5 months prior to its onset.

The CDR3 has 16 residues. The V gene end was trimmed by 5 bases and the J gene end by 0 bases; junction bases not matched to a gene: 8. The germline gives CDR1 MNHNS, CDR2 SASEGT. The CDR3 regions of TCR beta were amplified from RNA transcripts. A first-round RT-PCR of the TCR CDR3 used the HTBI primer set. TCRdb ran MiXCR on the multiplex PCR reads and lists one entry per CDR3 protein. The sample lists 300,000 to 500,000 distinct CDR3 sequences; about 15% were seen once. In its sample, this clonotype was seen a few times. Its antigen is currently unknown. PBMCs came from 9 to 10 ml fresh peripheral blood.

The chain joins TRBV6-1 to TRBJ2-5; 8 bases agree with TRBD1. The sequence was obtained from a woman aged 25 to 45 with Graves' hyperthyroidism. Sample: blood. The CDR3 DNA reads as TGTGCCAGCAGTCTCCGGACAGGGCCGTACCAAGAGACCCAGTACTTC. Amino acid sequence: CASSLRTGPYQETQYF.